The entry below describes one TCR beta chain. Its antigen is not identified. The data originate from a study of cytomegalovirus exposure and HLA in healthy donors. General study results and limits: Altogether, more than 150 TCR beta chains were recorded as cytomegalovirus-associated. Cytomegalovirus status was reportedly diagnosed by the classifier with high sensitivity and specificity.

Produced via immunoSEQ multiplex PCR; TCRdb's table is partial and in-frame only. The table shows some 240,000 clones, with about nine tenths occurring only once. The donors belonged to the roughly 110-subject validation cohort, separate from the 666-subject first cohort. The CDR3 covers 14 residues. CDR1 GTSNPN and CDR2 SVGIG come from the germline V gene (reference sequence). Trimming at V came to 0 bases and at J to 2 bases, leaving 3 bases not matched to a gene. The clonotype originates from a woman between 18 and 29 years old in good health and CMV-seropositive. The sequencing input was PBMCs. The chain employs TRBV30 and TRBJ2-7, with 8 nucleotides matching TRBD1. CDR3 in DNA: TGTGCCTGGAGTGTAGGACAGGGCCCCTACGAGCAGTACTTC. This translates into CAWSVGQGPYEQYF.